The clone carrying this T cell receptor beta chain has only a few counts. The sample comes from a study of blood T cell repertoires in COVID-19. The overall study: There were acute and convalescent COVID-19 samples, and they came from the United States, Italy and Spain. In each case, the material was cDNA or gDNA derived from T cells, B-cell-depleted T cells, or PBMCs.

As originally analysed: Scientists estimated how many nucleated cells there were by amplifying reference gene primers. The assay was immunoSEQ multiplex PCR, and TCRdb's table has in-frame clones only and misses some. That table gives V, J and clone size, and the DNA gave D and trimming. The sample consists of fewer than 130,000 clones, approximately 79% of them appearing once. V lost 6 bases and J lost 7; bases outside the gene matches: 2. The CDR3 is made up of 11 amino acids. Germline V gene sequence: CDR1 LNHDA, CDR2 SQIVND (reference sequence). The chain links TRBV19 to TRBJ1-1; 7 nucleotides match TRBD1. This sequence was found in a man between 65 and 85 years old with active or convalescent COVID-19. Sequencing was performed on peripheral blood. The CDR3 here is CASSRDSEAFF. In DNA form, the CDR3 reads TGTGCCAGTAGCCGGGACAGTGAAGCTTTCTTT.